This section outlines one TCR beta chain sequence together with its context. This record belongs to a study of patients and donors after allogeneic stem cell transplantation. The germline V gene has CDR1 DFQATT and CDR2 SNEGSKA (reference sequence). Trimming at V came to 8 bases and at J to 7 bases, leaving 16 bases not matched to a gene. This CDR3 has 15 amino acids. MiXCR, run by TCRdb on the RT-PCR reads, gives a single entry per CDR3 protein. The sample shows 150,000 to 200,000 distinct CDR3 sequences, around 30% of them seen only once. The chain is built from TRBV20-1 and TRBJ1-2; TRBD1 matches at 10 bases. Material for sequencing was blood, either unsorted or a sorted T cell fraction (not recorded which). The TCR was taken from a human donor who was either an allogeneic HSCT recipient or a stem cell or donor lymphocyte infusion donor (not recorded which). It is not recorded whose cells these are; they may come from a transplant donor. CDR3 amino acids: CSPYSSGTGETGYTF. The DNA for the CDR3 is TGCAGTCCGTACTCATCCGGGACAGGGGAGACTGGCTACACCTTC.